This is a list of T cell receptor beta chains from one sample in a study of blood T cell repertoires in COVID-19. Here immunoSEQ multiplex PCR was the method, and the copy in TCRdb shows in-frame clones only, minus some. The sample shows fewer than 90,000 clones, about 96% of them seen only once. The sample taken for sequencing was peripheral blood. Source of these receptors: a human donor with active COVID-19. The donor label of this sample is uncertain. The CDR3 runs from the conserved cysteine through the conserved F or W. A D gene is named only where the DNA matches it firmly. Where a row states a size, it is once, few, many or the class of an expanded clone; other rows omit it.

size	J	D	V	DNA	CDR3
NA	TRBJ2-1	TRBD1	TRBV5-5	TGTGCCAGCAGCTTGCGGGGACAGGGTCCCCATGAGCAGTTCTTC	CASSLRGQGPHEQFF
NA	TRBJ2-2	NA	TRBV5-1	TGCGCCAGCAGCCAGGGACAGAACACCGGGGAGCTGTTTTTT	CASSQGQNTGELFF
NA	TRBJ2-7	NA	TRBV7-9	TGTGCCAGCAGCCGACAAGGGGGAACAGGGATCCCAAACGAGCAGTACTTC	CASSRQGGTGIPNEQYF
few	TRBJ2-3	TRBD2	TRBV6-5	TGTGCCAGCAGTTATAGCGGGGGTGGTTTTACAGATACGCAGTATTTT	CASSYSGGGFTDTQYF
NA	TRBJ2-7	TRBD1	TRBV7-2	TGTGCCAGCAGCCCGACAGGGGCGGGCTCCTACGAGCAGTACTTC	CASSPTGAGSYEQYF
once	TRBJ2-3	NA	TRBV5-1	TGCGCCAGCAGCTTGGATGTAGTGGGGAGTACGCAGTATTTT	CASSLDVVGSTQYF
NA	TRBJ2-7	NA	TRBV2	TGTGCCAGCAGTGTGAGGGTGTCCGAGCAGTACTTC	CASSVRVSEQYF
NA	TRBJ1-2	NA	TRBV27	TGTGCCAGCAGTTTATTGGCAGGGGATGGCTACACCTTC	CASSLLAGDGYTF
NA	TRBJ2-6	TRBD1	TRBV19	TGTGCCAGTAGTATGCCGACAGGGTCGGGGGCCAACGTCCTGACTTTC	CASSMPTGSGANVLTF
NA	TRBJ2-2	NA	TRBV5-6	TGTGCCAGCAGCTTAATAGGAGTACGCACCGGGGAGCTGTTTTTT	CASSLIGVRTGELFF
NA	TRBJ2-5	TRBD2	TRBV5-1	TGCGCCAGCAGCTTGTCTAGCGGGAGGGAAGAGACCCAGTACTTC	CASSLSSGREETQYF
once	TRBJ2-4	NA	TRBV18	TGTGCCAGCTCACAGCGGGACACAGGAGCCAAAAACATTCAGTACTTC	CASSQRDTGAKNIQYF
NA	TRBJ2-2	NA	TRBV3-1/TRBV3-2	TGTGCCAGCTATAGCATCGGGGAGCTGTTTTTT	CASYSIGELFF
NA	TRBJ2-3	NA	TRBV28	TGTGCCAGTCGGTCTAGCGGCACAGATACGCAGTATTTT	CASRSSGTDTQYF
NA	TRBJ2-4	NA	TRBV9	TGTGCCAGCAGCGTACTACCCGGGGGCGGAGGGATGAAAGCGGGGAACATTCAGTACTTC	CASSVLPGGGGMKAGNIQYF
NA	TRBJ2-7	TRBD2	TRBV4-3	TGCGCCAGCAGCCAAGTTTTCCCCCAAGCGGGAGGGTCCTACGAGCAGTACTTC	CASSQVFPQAGGSYEQYF
NA	TRBJ1-3	NA	TRBV5-1	TGCGCCAGCAGCAGCGGGACCACTCAAAACACCATATATTTT	CASSSGTTQNTIYF
NA	TRBJ2-2	NA	TRBV10-3	TGTGCCATCAGTGAAGGCCCTACAGACCGAAACACCGGGGAGCTGTTTTTT	CAISEGPTDRNTGELFF
NA	TRBJ2-1	TRBD1	TRBV5-1	TGCGCCAGCAGTTACGGACAGGGGCTTTACGGTGAGCAGTTCTTC	CASSYGQGLYGEQFF
NA	TRBJ2-6	NA	TRBV19	TGTGCCAGTAGTATTCCCAATGCTGGGGCCAACGTCCTGACTTTC	CASSIPNAGANVLTF
once	TRBJ1-2	TRBD1	TRBV12-3/TRBV12-4	TGTGCCAGCAGTAGACAGGGGCGGCCTGGGGACACCTTC	CASSRQGRPGDTF
NA	TRBJ2-1	TRBD2	TRBV6-5	TGTGCCATCGGGCGGGGGGCATACAATGAGCAGTTCTTC	CAIGRGAYNEQFF
once	TRBJ1-2	NA	TRBV5-1	TGCGCCAGCAGCTCGGACAGCTATGGCTACACCTTC	CASSSDSYGYTF
NA	TRBJ2-1	NA	TRBV6-1	TGTGCCAGCAGTGAAACCGCACTAGAGCAGTTCTTC	CASSETALEQFF
NA	TRBJ1-4	TRBD1	TRBV7-9	TGTGCCAGCAGCCTGCGGACAGGGTTAAATGAAAAACTGTTTTTT	CASSLRTGLNEKLFF
NA	TRBJ2-7	TRBD2	TRBV28	TGTGCCAGCACCTCGGGTTTAGCGGGAGACAACGAGCAGTACTTC	CASTSGLAGDNEQYF
NA	TRBJ1-6	TRBD1	TRBV2	TGTGCCAGCAGTGAAGACAGGGGGGGTTCGTATTCACCCCTCCACTTT	CASSEDRGGSYSPLHF
NA	TRBJ1-5	NA	TRBV6-2/TRBV6-3	TGTGCCAGCACCCCTCGCAGGGGCGGAGGCAATCAGCCCCAGCATTTT	CASTPRRGGGNQPQHF
NA	TRBJ2-1	NA	TRBV24-1	TGTGCCACCAATTTCGGCAATGAGCAGTTCTTC	CATNFGNEQFF
NA	TRBJ2-1	NA	TRBV5-1	TGCGCCAGCAGCTTCGGGGGTGGCGAGCAGTTCTTC	CASSFGGGEQFF
NA	TRBJ1-5	NA	TRBV7-8	TGTGCCAGCAGCTTAGACGGGTATAGCAATCAGCCCCAGCATTTT	CASSLDGYSNQPQHF
NA	TRBJ1-2	NA	TRBV6-6	TGTGCCAGCGCCAGGGACTATGGCTACACCTTC	CASARDYGYTF
NA	TRBJ1-2	TRBD1	TRBV2	TGTGCCAGCCCAGGGACAGTATCCTATGGCTACACCTTC	CASPGTVSYGYTF
NA	TRBJ2-3	TRBD2	TRBV7-9	TGTGCCAGCATAGCTAGCGGGACAGATACGCAGTATTTT	CASIASGTDTQYF
NA	TRBJ2-1	NA	TRBV7-7	TGTGCCAGCAGCCCAGACAGGCAAGCCTACAATGAGCAGTTCTTC	CASSPDRQAYNEQFF
NA	TRBJ2-2	TRBD1	TRBV19	TGTGCCAGTAGTCCCCCCCCCGGGACAGATGTGGCCACCGGGGAGCTGTTTTTT	CASSPPPGTDVATGELFF
NA	TRBJ2-1	TRBD2	TRBV4-3	TGCGCCAGCAGCCCCGCTAGCGGGCCCTACAATGAGCAGTTCTTC	CASSPASGPYNEQFF
NA	TRBJ2-2	TRBD1	TRBV27	TGTGCCAGCAGTTACGGGACAGGGGGTAACACCGGGGAGCTGTTTTTT	CASSYGTGGNTGELFF
NA	TRBJ1-6	NA	TRBV2	TGTGCCAGCAGTGAAACTAGACGCGTGTCACCCCTCCACTTT	CASSETRRVSPLHF
few	TRBJ1-6	NA	TRBV5-1	TGCGCCAGCAGCCGCCCCGACGCGGGAAATTCACCCCTCCACTTT	CASSRPDAGNSPLHF
NA	TRBJ2-7	NA	TRBV21-1	TGTGCCAGCACCACGACAGGGGACGAGCAGTACTTC	CASTTTGDEQYF
NA	TRBJ1-1	NA	TRBV19	TGTGCCAGTAGCCCACAGGCGAACACTGAAGCTTTCTTT	CASSPQANTEAFF